This T cell receptor beta chain originates from a study of PD-1 blockade in classical Hodgkin lymphoma. Time point here: newly diagnosed, previously untreated cHL patient sample. The germline V gene has CDR1 SQVTM and CDR2 ANQGSEA. This CDR3 region has 13 residues. The V gene lost 5 bases and the J gene lost 3 bases, with 10 bases spanning the gap. Clones were sequenced by immunoSEQ multiplex PCR, and TCRdb holds only the in-frame ones, with some missing. The repertoire holds 45,000 to 60,000 clones, with approximately 91% as singletons. The chain carries TRBV29-1 and TRBJ2-2; D is perhaps TRBD1 (6 bases). This receptor was taken from a human donor with classical Hodgkin lymphoma. Sequencing input: peripheral blood mononuclear cells (PBMCs). CDR3 DNA: TGCAGCGTTCCGGCAGGGGACACCGGGGAGCTGTTTTTT. Translation: CSVPAGDTGELFF.